These 25 T cell receptor beta chains share one sample of origin, sequenced in a study of shared clonotypes between healthy human individuals. TCRdb's copy holds only in-frame clones and misses some; the assay was immunoSEQ multiplex PCR. The profile covers around 510,000 clones, with about 96% appearing a single time and about 0.067% taken by the ten largest. Material for sequencing was naive CD4+ T cells sorted from blood. Subset defined: CD45RA+ positively selected. Receptors were obtained from a woman aged 30 to 39 in good health.

The genes are TRBV7-6 and TRBJ2-5; 8 nucleotides align to TRBD2. Trimming cost V 1 base and J 0 bases; bases outside gene matches: 7. CDR1 and CDR2 (germline): SGHVS, FNYEAQ. The CDR3 has 17 amino acids. CDR3 sequence (DNA): TGTGCCAGCAGCTTAGTTGGGGTAGCGGGGTACCAAGAGACCCAGTACTTC. This gives the protein CASSLVGVAGYQETQYF.

With regard to this clone: A read error may account for a junction end that differs from germline. The rearrangement links TRBV5-1 to TRBJ2-7; 9 nucleotides agree with TRBD2. Germline lookup yields CDR1 SGHRS and CDR2 YFSETQ. The CDR3 covers 15 residues. The CDR3 nucleotides read TGCGCCAGCTGCTTGGTGGCGGGAGGGCCCTACGAGCAGTACTTC. It encodes CASCLVAGGPYEQYF. The whole variable domain, remainder taken from reference TRBV5-1 and TRBJ2-7, is KAGVTQTPRYLIKTRGQQVTLSCSPISGHRSVSWYQQTPGQGLQFLFEYFSETQRNKGNFPGRFSGRQFSNSRSEMNVSTLELGDSALYLCASCLVAGGPYEQYFGPGTRLTVT.

The CDR3: CASSARGRDTDTQYF. CDR3 coding DNA: TGTGCCAGCAGTGCCCGCGGGAGGGATACAGATACGCAGTATTTT. The chain is built from TRBV2 and TRBJ2-3; 9 bases match TRBD2. CDR1 is SNHLY, CDR2 FYNNEI, per germline. The junction had 5 bases not matched to a gene; V was cut back by 4 bases and J by 3 bases. The CDR3 runs 15 residues.

This chain links TRBV11-2 with TRBJ2-5; D possibly corresponds to TRBD2 (5 bases). The better agreement between TRBJ2-7 and the DNA end casts doubt on the J call. The germline gives CDR1 SGHAT, CDR2 FQNNGV. The CDR3 totals 14 residues. The CDR3 protein is CASSLDLGVYEQYF. The CDR3 nucleotides are TGTGCCAGCAGCTTAGATCTCGGGGTCTACGAGCAGTACTTC.

The rearrangement uses TRBV28 and TRBJ2-1, with a tentative D call TRBD1 (6 bases). Per germline, CDR1 MDHEN and CDR2 SYDVKM. V lost 7 bases to trimming and J lost 8 bases, with 30 bases between them. This CDR3 has 18 residues. As DNA, the CDR3 is TGTGCCAGCAATCCTTCGGGGCTAGGACTTAGGGGGAGCGATGAGCAGTTCTTC. Its translation is CASNPSGLGLRGSDEQFF.

This chain connects TRBV10-2 to TRBJ1-2, with D maybe TRBD1 (6 bases). The CDR3 has 14 residues. Trimming removed 6 bases from V and 2 bases from J, with 13 bases in between. Per the germline V gene, CDR1 is WSHSY and CDR2 is SAAADI. The CDR3 DNA reads as TGCGCCAGCAGGGCCTCCGGGACAAACTATGGCTACACCTTC. It yields the protein CASRASGTNYGYTF.

This chain joins TRBV18 and TRBJ1-1; the D is unclear. CDR1 is KGHSH, CDR2 LQKENI, per germline. The ends were cut back, 6 bases at V and 0 bases at J, with 8 bases in the middle. CDR3 length equals 13 residues. The CDR3 sequence: CASSAGLNTEAFF. DNA of the CDR3: TGTGCCAGCTCGGCAGGCCTGAACACTGAAGCTTTCTTT. Combining the CDR3 with reference TRBV18 and TRBJ1-1 gives the whole variable domain NAGVMQNPRHLVRRRGQEARLRCSPMKGHSHVYWYRQLPEEGLKFMVYLQKENIIDESGMPKERFSAEFPKEGPSILRIQQVVRGDSAAYFCASSAGLNTEAFFGQGTRLTVV.

CDR3 in DNA: TGTGCCAGCAGCCCTGTGGCAGGGGGCAACTATGGCTACACCTTC. Protein: CASSPVAGGNYGYTF. The V and J genes are TRBV28 and TRBJ1-2; TRBD1 matches 8 bases. The CDR3 is 15 amino acids. V gave up 6 bases and J gave up 2 bases; unmatched junction bases: 8. CDR1 MDHEN and CDR2 SYDVKM come from the germline V gene.

The rearrangement joins TRBV6-1 to TRBJ2-7, with 7 bases lining up with TRBD2. Germline lookup yields CDR1 MNHNS and CDR2 SASEGT. The CDR3 loop spans 14 amino acids. V was pared by 2 bases and J by 4 bases, with 5 bases of the junction left unmatched. The CDR3: CASSERAGVYEQYF. The CDR3 nucleotides are TGTGCCAGCAGTGAACGTGCGGGGGTTTACGAGCAGTACTTC.

The chain combines TRBV29-1 with TRBJ2-3, with D perhaps TRBD1 (5 bases). Germline V gives CDR1 SQVTM, CDR2 ANQGSEA. The V gene lost 6 bases and the J gene lost 5 bases, with 18 bases spanning the gap. The CDR3 has 14 amino acids. The CDR3 DNA sequence: TGCAGCGTACTACCTGGGGCCCGACGAGATACGCAGTATTTT. Translated, it gives CSVLPGARRDTQYF.

The rearrangement links TRBV7-3 to TRBJ2-1; TRBD2 matches 7 bases. Trimming removed 2 bases from V and 5 bases from J; junction bases left unmatched: 6. Germline V gene sequence: CDR1 SGHTA, CDR2 FQGTGA. CDR3 length: 15 amino acids. The CDR3 reads CASSLGLAANNEQFF. The CDR3 nucleotides are TGTGCCAGCAGCTTAGGCCTAGCGGCGAACAATGAGCAGTTCTTC. The variable domain in full, with the rest retrieved from reference TRBV7-3 and TRBJ2-1, is GAGVSQTPSNKVTEKGKYVELRCDPISGHTALYWYRQSLGQGPEFLIYFQGTGAADDSGLPNDRFFAVRPEGSVSTLKIQRTERGDSAVYLCASSLGLAANNEQFFGPGTRLTVL.

The rearrangement joins TRBV6-5 to TRBJ1-2, with 7 bases that match TRBD1. J was trimmed by 4 bases and V by 8 bases; bases with no gene match: 13. The germline V gene has CDR1 MNHEY and CDR2 SVGAGI. The CDR3 is made up of 15 amino acids. The CDR3 coding sequence is TGTGCCAGCCTACCCGGCACGAGGACAGGCTATGGCTACACCTTC. Translation: CASLPGTRTGYGYTF.

The chain links TRBV5-3 to TRBJ1-1; D is unclear. TRBV5-3 is an ORF for which the function is uncertain. This CDR3 has 13 residues. V lost 4 bases and J lost 3, with 10 bases in between. This CDR3 is CARSIPPDTEAFF. The DNA of the CDR3 is TGTGCCAGAAGCATACCGCCGGACACTGAAGCTTTCTTT.

The chain carries TRBV23-1 and TRBJ2-2; D remains unclear. TRBV23-1 is labeled an ORF, and its function is uncertain. There are 17 residues in the CDR3. Trimming removed 4 bases from V and 5 bases from J, with 20 bases in between. In nucleotides, the CDR3 is TGCGCCAGCAGTCGGGCAGAACAACTGTGGAAGACCGGGGAGCTGTTTTTT. It yields the protein CASSRAEQLWKTGELFF.

The chain is built from TRBV7-2 and TRBJ2-7, with D possibly being TRBD1 (5 bases). The germline CDR1 and CDR2 sequences are SGHTA and FQGNSA. The V and J ends lost 1 base and 6 bases respectively, with 16 bases between them. The CDR3 is 15 amino acids. CDR3 DNA: TGTGCCAGCAGCTTAGGCCTGGGGCTAGGATCCGAGCAGTACTTC. This gives the protein CASSLGLGLGSEQYF.

V is TRBV19 and J is TRBJ2-1; D uncertain. Trimming shortened V by 3 bases and J by 15 bases, and 18 bases separated the two germline ends. CDR3 length equals 13 residues. The germline gives CDR1 LNHDA, CDR2 SQIVND (reference sequence). CDR3 nucleotide sequence: TGTGCCAGTAGTATGTCTGGACCTACCCCCCCGTTCTTC. Protein sequence: CASSMSGPTPPFF.

This CDR3 is CASSLALGAEQYF. The CDR3 DNA follows: TGCGCCAGCAGCTTGGCGTTGGGGGCCGAGCAGTACTTC. The V gene is TRBV5-1, the J gene TRBJ2-7; possibly TRBD1 for D (6 bases). Trimming cost V 0 bases and J 6 bases, with 10 bases left between them. Germline V gives CDR1 SGHRS, CDR2 YFSETQ. The CDR3 spans 13 residues.

This sequence joins TRBV28 and TRBJ1-2; the match to TRBD1 covers 8 bases. Germline trimming cut 6 bases from V and 8 bases from J; bases unmatched to any gene: 14. Per germline, CDR1 MDHEN and CDR2 SYDVKM. There are 15 residues in the CDR3. This chain's CDR3 is CASRTQGADRGGYTF. The CDR3 nucleotides read TGTGCCAGCAGGACCCAGGGGGCGGATCGAGGGGGCTACACCTTC.

This chain uses TRBV28 with TRBJ1-5, with D perhaps matching TRBD1 (6 bases). Per the germline V gene, CDR1 is MDHEN and CDR2 is SYDVKM. Trimming removed 7 bases at V and 3 bases at J, with 19 bases between. The CDR3 is made up of 16 amino acids. CDR3 nucleotide sequence: TGTGCCAGCACGCCCCCGGGACAAATCCTCAATCAGCCCCAGCATTTT. This codes for CASTPPGQILNQPQHF.

The chain is built from TRBV6-6 and TRBJ2-1; no firm D call. This CDR3 is 12 amino acids long. Trimming removed 8 bases from V and 4 bases from J, with 9 bases in between. Germline CDR1 and CDR2: MNHNY and SVGAGI (reference sequence). This CDR3 reads CASGEPYNEQFF. Here the CDR3 DNA reads TGTGCCAGCGGAGAGCCATACAATGAGCAGTTCTTC.

The chain combines TRBV5-1 with TRBJ2-3; D is perhaps TRBD1 or TRBD2 (5 bases each). V was pared by 3 bases and J by 5 bases, with 19 bases between. This CDR3 comprises 16 residues. Germline lookup yields CDR1 SGHRS and CDR2 YFSETQ. CDR3 protein: CASSSIPGFAGDTQYF. CDR3 DNA sequence: TGCGCCAGCAGCTCGATTCCAGGGTTTGCGGGAGATACGCAGTATTTT.

The J gene is TRBJ1-1, the V gene TRBV10-3; weak D call: TRBD1 (6 bases). The CDR3 has 13 residues. The V gene's germline CDR1 is ENHRY and CDR2 SYGVKD. V was trimmed by 6 bases and J by 7 bases, leaving 15 bases between them. The CDR3 is CAIREGGMVEAFF. CDR3 DNA: TGTGCCATCAGGGAAGGGGGAATGGTTGAAGCTTTCTTT.

The rearrangement joins TRBV28 to TRBJ1-4; 9 bases align to TRBD1. The CDR3 length is 17 residues. CDR1 is MDHEN, CDR2 SYDVKM, per germline. The trim removed 4 bases at V and 7 bases at J, leaving 13 bases unmatched. The CDR3 here is CASSSPSGTGSGEKLFF. CDR3 sequence (DNA): TGTGCCAGCAGTTCACCAAGTGGGACAGGGTCAGGTGAAAAACTGTTTTTT. Full variable domain (missing parts from reference TRBV28 and TRBJ1-4): DVKVTQSSRYLVKRTGEKVFLECVQDMDHENMFWYRQDPGLGLRLIYFSYDVKMKEKGDIPEGYSVSREKKERFSLILESASTNQTSMYLCASSSPSGTGSGEKLFFGSGTQLSVL.

CDR3 bases: TGTGCCAGCAGCCGAGGTGAGGGTCACTTACCTAACGAGCAGTACTTC. Protein product: CASSRGEGHLPNEQYF. The chain couples TRBV11-2 to TRBJ2-7; D is possibly TRBD2 (5 bases). Germline loops: CDR1 SGHAT, CDR2 FQNNGV. The CDR3 sequence is 16 residues long. V was clipped by 5 bases and J by 5 bases, with 22 bases between them.

The chain couples TRBV19 to TRBJ1-2; tentatively, D is TRBD1 (6 bases). CDR3 length: 17 residues. The germline V gene has CDR1 LNHDA and CDR2 SQIVND (reference sequence). Trimming pared 4 bases from V and 0 bases from J, leaving 18 bases between. The chain's CDR3 is CASSTDRWKSSNYGYTF. In DNA form, the CDR3 reads TGTGCCAGTAGTACAGACAGGTGGAAGTCTTCTAACTATGGCTACACCTTC.